This T cell receptor (beta chain) was recorded in a study of OX40 agonist ivuxolimab in advanced cancers. Study conclusions and caveats: Both blood CD4+ and CD8+ T cells showed clonal growth by week 6 at 0.1 to 3.0 mg/kg. The 0.1-3.0 mg/kg partial responders had among the lowest clonal expansion.

Looked up from germline, CDR1 is MNHEY and CDR2 is SMNVEV (reference sequence). The CDR3 length is 17 residues. The V end was cut by 6 bases, the J end by 1 base, with 21 bases between. Method: immunoSEQ multiplex PCR; TCRdb's copy keeps in-frame clones and lacks some. The sample has tens of thousands of clones, about 85% seen once. Concerning this clone itself: The antigen remains undetermined.

Autoimmune disease history or systemic immunosuppression barred patients. Blood got drawn at baseline, again on cycle 4 day 1, and then on cycle 7 day 1. The sequence was collected from an adult with an advanced solid tumor such as melanoma, head and neck, liver or kidney cancer. Sequenced here: CD4+ or CD8+ T cells sorted from blood, sampled in a trial of the OX40 agonist ivuxolimab. The chain carries TRBV27 and TRBJ2-5; D is unclear. The CDR3 loop reads CASRTNDRYRIQETQYF. The CDR3 region has the DNA TGTGCCAGCAGAACAAACGACCGGTACCGAATCCAAGAGACCCAGTACTTC.